This T cell receptor (beta chain) was identified in a study of glioma-infiltrating T cells after dendritic cell vaccination. Clones were sequenced by immunoSEQ multiplex PCR, and TCRdb holds only the in-frame ones, with some missing. The table includes 95,000 or so clones, more than 70% detected once. V was pared by 3 bases and J by 5 bases, with 10 bases of the junction left unmatched. The CDR3 runs 15 residues. Germline CDR1 reads LGHNA; CDR2 reads YSLEER. The V and J genes are TRBV4-3 and TRBJ2-7; 7 bases are a match to TRBD1. The TCR comes from a human donor with glioblastoma. The sequencing here drew on blood, taken before dendritic cell vaccination. The CDR3 region has the DNA TGCGCCAGCAGCCAGGCCGCAACAGGGGACCACGAGCAGTACTTC. Protein: CASSQAATGDHEQYF.